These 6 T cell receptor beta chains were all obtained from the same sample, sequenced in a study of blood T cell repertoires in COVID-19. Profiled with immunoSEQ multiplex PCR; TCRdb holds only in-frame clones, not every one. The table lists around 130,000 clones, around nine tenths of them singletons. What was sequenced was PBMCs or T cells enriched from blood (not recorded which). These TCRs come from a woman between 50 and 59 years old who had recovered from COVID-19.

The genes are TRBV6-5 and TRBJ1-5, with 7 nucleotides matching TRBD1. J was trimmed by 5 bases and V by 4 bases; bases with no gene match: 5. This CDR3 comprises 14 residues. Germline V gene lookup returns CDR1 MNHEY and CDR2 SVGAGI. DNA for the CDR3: TGTGCCAGCAGTTTGACAGGGTCTCATCAGCCCCAGCATTTT. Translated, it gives CASSLTGSHQPQHF.

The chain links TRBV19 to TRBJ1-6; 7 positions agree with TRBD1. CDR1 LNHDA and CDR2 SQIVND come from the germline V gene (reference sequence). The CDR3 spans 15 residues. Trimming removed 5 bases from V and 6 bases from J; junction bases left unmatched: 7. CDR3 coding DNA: TGTGCCAGTAGTGTCTGGACAGGAACTAATTCACCCCTCCACTTT. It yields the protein CASSVWTGTNSPLHF.

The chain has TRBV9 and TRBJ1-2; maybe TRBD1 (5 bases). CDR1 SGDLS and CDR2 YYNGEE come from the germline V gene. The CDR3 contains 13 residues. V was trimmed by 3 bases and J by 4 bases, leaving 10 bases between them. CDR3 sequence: CASSATGPYGYTF. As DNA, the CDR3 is TGTGCCAGCAGCGCTACAGGACCCTATGGCTACACCTTC. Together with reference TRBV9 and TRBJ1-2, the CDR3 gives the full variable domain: DSGVTQTPKHLITATGQRVTLRCSPRSGDLSVYWYQQSLDQGLQFLIQYYNGEERAKGNILERFSAQQFPDLHSELNLSSLELGDSALYFCASSATGPYGYTFGSGTRLTVV.

This CDR3 reads CASSERGLSYEQYF. The DNA of the CDR3 is TGTGCCAGCAGTGAAAGGGGGCTCTCCTACGAGCAGTACTTC. The chain has TRBV6-1 and TRBJ2-7, with 7 bases aligning to TRBD1. The CDR3 runs 14 residues. V dropped 2 bases and J dropped 0; count of bases not matched to a gene: 1. The germline V gene encodes CDR1 MNHNS and CDR2 SASEGT.

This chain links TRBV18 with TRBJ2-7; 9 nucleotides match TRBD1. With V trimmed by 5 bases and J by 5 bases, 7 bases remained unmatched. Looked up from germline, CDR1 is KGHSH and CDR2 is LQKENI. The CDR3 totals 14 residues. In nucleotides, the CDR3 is TGTGCCAGCTCATACCGGGACAGGGACAACGAGCAGTACTTC. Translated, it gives CASSYRDRDNEQYF. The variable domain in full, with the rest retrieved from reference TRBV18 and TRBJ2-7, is NAGVMQNPRHLVRRRGQEARLRCSPMKGHSHVYWYRQLPEEGLKFMVYLQKENIIDESGMPKERFSAEFPKEGPSILRIQQVVRGDSAAYFCASSYRDRDNEQYFGPGTRLTVT.

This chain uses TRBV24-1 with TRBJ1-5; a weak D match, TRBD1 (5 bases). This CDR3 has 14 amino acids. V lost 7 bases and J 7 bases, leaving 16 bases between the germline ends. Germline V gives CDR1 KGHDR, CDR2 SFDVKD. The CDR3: CATSETGTSQPQHF. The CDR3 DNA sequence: TGTGCCACCAGCGAAACAGGTACGAGCCAGCCCCAGCATTTT.